The rows below give T cell receptor beta chains drawn from one sample of a study of blood T cell repertoires in COVID-19. Using immunoSEQ multiplex PCR, the repertoire was profiled, and TCRdb retains in-frame clones only, with some absent. This sample has around 210,000 clones, with about 90% found just once. Sequenced input: peripheral blood. These TCRs come from a man aged 18 to 35 with active or convalescent COVID-19. CDR3s include the opening cysteine and the closing phenylalanine or tryptophan. A D gene is named only where the DNA matches it firmly. A clone size is listed for some rows: how often the clone was seen (once, few, many), or a class if it is expanded.

D	size	V	J	CDR3	DNA
TRBD1	-	TRBV19	TRBJ2-7	CASSIRDRGNDEQYF	TGTGCCAGTAGTATACGAGACAGGGGTAACGACGAGCAGTACTTC
-	-	TRBV9	TRBJ1-4	CASSVGQGPNEKLFF	TGTGCCAGCAGCGTAGGCCAGGGTCCTAATGAAAAACTGTTTTTT
-	-	TRBV7-2	TRBJ2-7	CASSLVAYEQYF	TGTGCCAGCAGCTTAGTCGCCTACGAGCAGTACTTC
-	few	TRBV7-9	TRBJ2-7	CASSTGFEQYF	TGTGCCAGCAGCACAGGGTTCGAGCAGTACTTC
TRBD1	few	TRBV6-5	TRBJ2-2	CATWDRAYTGELFF	TGTGCCACCTGGGACAGGGCATACACCGGGGAGCTGTTTTTT
TRBD2	-	TRBV7-8	TRBJ2-1	CASSSSGRTHNEQFF	TGTGCCAGCAGCTCTAGCGGGAGAACGCACAATGAGCAGTTCTTC
TRBD1	-	TRBV4-2	TRBJ2-7	CASSRGTGEAYEQYF	TGTGCCAGCAGCCGCGGGACAGGGGAGGCCTACGAGCAGTACTTC
-	-	TRBV12-3/TRBV12-4	TRBJ1-1	CASSATGREAFF	TGTGCCAGCAGTGCTACAGGGCGTGAAGCTTTCTTT
-	-	TRBV7-8	TRBJ2-4	CASSLGNIYTQYF	TGTGCCAGCAGCTTAGGCAACATATACACTCAGTACTTC
TRBD1	-	TRBV7-8	TRBJ2-2	CASSRDRLNTGELFF	TGTGCCAGCAGCCGGGACAGATTAAACACCGGGGAGCTGTTTTTT
TRBD1	-	TRBV19	TRBJ2-5	CASSIVGTGGPHETQYF	TGTGCCAGTAGTATTGTTGGGACAGGGGGGCCGCACGAGACCCAGTACTTC
TRBD1	-	TRBV2	TRBJ2-1	CASSDLTGFNEQFF	TGTGCCAGCAGTGACCTGACAGGGTTCAATGAGCAGTTCTTC
-	-	TRBV28	TRBJ1-4	CASSPRRVGEKLFF	TGTGCCAGCAGTCCTCGGCGGGTCGGAGAAAAACTGTTTTTT
TRBD1	-	TRBV19	TRBJ2-2	CASSIDWAWDSSNTGELFF	TGTGCCAGTAGTATAGATTGGGCCTGGGACAGCTCGAACACCGGGGAGCTGTTTTTT
-	-	TRBV6-5	TRBJ1-6	CASSVAGGNSPLHF	TGTGCCAGTTCTGTCGCGGGGGGCAATTCACCCCTCCACTTT
TRBD2	-	TRBV23-1	TRBJ2-3	CASSHPGLAGELDTQYF	TGCGCCAGCAGTCACCCGGGACTAGCGGGAGAGCTAGATACGCAGTATTTT
TRBD1	-	TRBV6-1	TRBJ1-2	CASSETDRGFYGYTF	TGTGCCAGCAGTGAAACTGACAGGGGGTTCTATGGCTACACCTTC
-	many	TRBV11-1	TRBJ2-5	CASSLNRGGRETQYF	TGTGCCAGCAGCCTTAACAGGGGGGGCCGAGAGACCCAGTACTTC
TRBD1	-	TRBV30	TRBJ1-2	CAWSVGQEKGYTF	TGTGCCTGGAGTGTCGGACAGGAAAAAGGCTACACCTTC
TRBD1	-	TRBV19	TRBJ2-7	CASSTRTGTYEQYF	TGTGCCAGTAGTACCAGGACAGGCACCTACGAGCAGTACTTC
-	-	TRBV5-1	TRBJ2-2	CASSLQGTGELFF	TGCGCCAGCAGCTTACAGGGCACCGGGGAGCTGTTTTTT
-	-	TRBV19	TRBJ2-1	CASTTILQGSDRNKQFF	TGTGCCAGTACCACGATCCTACAGGGCTCGGATCGAAATAAGCAGTTCTTC
TRBD2	once	TRBV10-3	TRBJ2-7	CAISESREGEQYF	TGTGCCATCAGTGAGTCAAGGGAGGGGGAGCAGTACTTC
-	-	TRBV9	TRBJ2-7	CASSVAWAGTHEQYF	TGTGCCAGCAGCGTAGCGTGGGCAGGTACCCACGAGCAGTACTTC